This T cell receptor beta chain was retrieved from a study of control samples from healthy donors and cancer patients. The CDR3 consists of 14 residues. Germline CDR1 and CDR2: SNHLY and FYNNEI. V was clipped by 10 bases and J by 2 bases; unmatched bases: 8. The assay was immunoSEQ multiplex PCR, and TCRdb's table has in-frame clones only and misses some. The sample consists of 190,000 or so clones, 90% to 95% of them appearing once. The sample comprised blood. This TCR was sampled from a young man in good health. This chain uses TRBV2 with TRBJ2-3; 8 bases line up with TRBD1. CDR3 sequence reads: CATRTGPATDTQYF. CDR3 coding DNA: TGTGCCACGAGGACAGGGCCGGCCACAGATACGCAGTATTTT. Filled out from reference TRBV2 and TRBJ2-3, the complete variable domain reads EPEVTQTPSHQVTQMGQEVILRCVPISNHLYFYWYRQILGQKVEFLVSFYNNEISEKSEIFDDQFSVERPDGSNFTLKIRSTKLEDSAMYFCATRTGPATDTQYFGPGTRLTVL.